This TCR beta chain was identified in a study of blood T cell repertoires in COVID-19. Study summary: Sources were T cells, B-cell-depleted T cells, or PBMCs; the material itself was cDNA or gDNA.

Per the original data handling: It was from reference gene primer amplification that nucleated cell counts were estimated. Profiled with immunoSEQ multiplex PCR; TCRdb holds only in-frame clones, not every one. D and trimming were read from the DNA, whereas the V and J calls and clone size are those reported in that table. Seen here are about 140,000 clones, just under 90% observed once, and the top ten hold approximately 10%. V was cut by 4 bases and J by 9 bases, with 14 bases left in between. There are 13 residues in the CDR3. Germline CDR1 reads SGHRS; CDR2 reads YFSETQ. The chain carries TRBV5-1 and TRBJ2-1; no clear D gene. Sequencing used peripheral blood. The source is a woman at least 80 years old with acute or convalescent COVID-19. DNA of the CDR3: TGCGCCAGCAGCCCTCCACCCCGAGGTGAGCAGTTCTTC. Amino acid sequence: CASSPPPRGEQFF.